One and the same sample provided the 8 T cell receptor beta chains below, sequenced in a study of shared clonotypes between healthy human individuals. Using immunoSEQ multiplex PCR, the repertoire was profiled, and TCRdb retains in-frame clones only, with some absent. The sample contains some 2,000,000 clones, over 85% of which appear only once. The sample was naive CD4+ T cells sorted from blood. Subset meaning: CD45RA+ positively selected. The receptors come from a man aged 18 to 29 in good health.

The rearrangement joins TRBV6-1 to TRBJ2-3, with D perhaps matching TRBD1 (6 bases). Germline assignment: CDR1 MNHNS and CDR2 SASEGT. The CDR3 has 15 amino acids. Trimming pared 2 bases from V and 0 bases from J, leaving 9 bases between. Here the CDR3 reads CASSENQGSTDTQYF. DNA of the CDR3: TGTGCCAGCAGTGAAAACCAGGGGAGCACAGATACGCAGTATTTT.

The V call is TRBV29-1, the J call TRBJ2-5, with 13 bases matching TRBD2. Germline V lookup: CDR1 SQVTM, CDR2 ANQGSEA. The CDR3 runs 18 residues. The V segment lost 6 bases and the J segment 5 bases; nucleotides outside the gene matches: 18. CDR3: CSVQGELAGGPNKETQYF. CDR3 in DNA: TGCAGCGTCCAGGGGGAACTAGCGGGAGGGCCAAACAAGGAGACCCAGTACTTC.

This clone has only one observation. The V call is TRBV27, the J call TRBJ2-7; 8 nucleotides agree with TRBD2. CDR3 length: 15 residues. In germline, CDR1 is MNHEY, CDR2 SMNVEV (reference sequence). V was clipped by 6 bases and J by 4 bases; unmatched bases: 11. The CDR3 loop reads CASRSLAGIIYEQYF. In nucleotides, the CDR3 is TGTGCCAGCAGGTCCTTAGCGGGGATTATATACGAGCAGTACTTC.

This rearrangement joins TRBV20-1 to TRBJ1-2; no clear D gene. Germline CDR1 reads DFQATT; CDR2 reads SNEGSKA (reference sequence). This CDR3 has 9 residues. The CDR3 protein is CRPAEGYTF. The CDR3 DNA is TGCAGGCCGGCGGAAGGCTACACCTTC.

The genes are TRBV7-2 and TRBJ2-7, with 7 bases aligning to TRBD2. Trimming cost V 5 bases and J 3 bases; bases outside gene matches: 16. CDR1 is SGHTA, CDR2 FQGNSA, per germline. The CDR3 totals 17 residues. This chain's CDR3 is CASSQRQISSGHYEQYF. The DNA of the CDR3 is TGTGCCAGCAGCCAACGACAGATATCTAGCGGACACTACGAGCAGTACTTC.

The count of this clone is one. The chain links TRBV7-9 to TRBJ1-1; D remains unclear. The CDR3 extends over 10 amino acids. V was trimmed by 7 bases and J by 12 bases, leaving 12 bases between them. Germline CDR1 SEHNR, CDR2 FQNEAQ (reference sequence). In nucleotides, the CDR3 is TGTGCCAGCAAAATTCGGGGAACTTTCTTT. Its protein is CASKIRGTFF.

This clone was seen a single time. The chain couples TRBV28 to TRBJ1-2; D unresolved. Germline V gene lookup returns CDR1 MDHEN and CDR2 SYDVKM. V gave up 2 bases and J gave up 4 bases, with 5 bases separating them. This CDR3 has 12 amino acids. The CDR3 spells CASSLSAYGYTF. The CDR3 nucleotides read TGTGCCAGCAGTTTAAGTGCCTATGGCTACACCTTC.

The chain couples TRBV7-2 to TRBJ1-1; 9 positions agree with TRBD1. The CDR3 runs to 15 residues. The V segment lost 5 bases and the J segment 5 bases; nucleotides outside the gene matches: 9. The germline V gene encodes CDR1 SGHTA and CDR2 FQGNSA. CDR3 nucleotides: TGTGCCAGCAGCAGACGGGGACAGGGTGGTACTGAAGCTTTCTTT. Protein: CASSRRGQGGTEAFF.